The 14 T cell receptor beta chains listed next were all sequenced from one sample in a study of multiple sclerosis patients with progressive multifocal leukoencephalopathy. Some clones are missing from TCRdb's copy, which holds only in-frame ones; the method was immunoSEQ multiplex PCR. Of tens of thousands of clones detected, around 89% appear once; the ten largest clones hold around 0.96%. Noted time point: before natalizumab initiation. The specimen sequenced was PBMCs. The receptors were sampled from a human donor with multiple sclerosis.

The chain employs TRBV7-2 and TRBJ1-4; D unclear. Trimming removed 5 bases from V and 10 bases from J, with 20 bases in between. Germline V gene lookup returns CDR1 SGHTA and CDR2 FQGNSA. The CDR3 contains 15 residues. CDR3 loop: CASSLGLERAGKLFF. CDR3 bases: TGTGCCAGCAGCCTCGGCTTGGAGAGAGCCGGAAAACTGTTTTTT.

The chain uses TRBV7-9 and TRBJ2-2; a weak D match, TRBD2 (6 bases). Germline CDR1 and CDR2: SEHNR and FQNEAQ (reference sequence). V dropped 5 bases and J dropped 6 bases, with 19 bases sitting between them. The CDR3 consists of 16 residues. The CDR3 DNA is TGTGCCAGCAGCGAGACTAGGTTGGGGTACTCCGGGGAGCTGTTTTTT. It yields the protein CASSETRLGYSGELFF.

This rearrangement joins TRBV4-2 to TRBJ2-7, with D uncertain. Deletions cut 0 bases from V and 0 bases from J, with 9 bases between. Germline V gene sequence: CDR1 LGHNA, CDR2 YNFKEQ. CDR3 size: 15 residues. In DNA form, the CDR3 reads TGTGCCAGCAGCCAAGATCCCTTCGGCTCCTACGAGCAGTACTTC. Its protein product is CASSQDPFGSYEQYF.

The gene calls are TRBV7-3 and TRBJ2-1, with D perhaps given as TRBD1 or TRBD2 (5 bases each). The ends were cut back, 1 base at V and 8 bases at J, with 15 bases in the middle. The CDR3 is 15 residues long. Germline lookup yields CDR1 SGHTA and CDR2 FQGTGA. The DNA for the CDR3 is TGTGCCAGCAGCTTAATGGAATTGGGACCATATGAGCAGTTCTTC. Its translation: CASSLMELGPYEQFF.

The chain carries TRBV7-2 and TRBJ1-2, with D uncertain. Trimming removed 5 bases from V and 2 bases from J, with 9 bases in between. Germline CDR1 and CDR2: SGHTA and FQGNSA. The CDR3 length is 13 residues. CDR3 in DNA: TGTGCCAGCAGCCTTCTCCGGAACTATGGCTACACCTTC. Residues: CASSLLRNYGYTF.

The sample holds a few counts of this clone. The chain joins TRBV4-1 to TRBJ2-7; no definite D call. Looked up from germline, CDR1 is MGHRA and CDR2 is YSYEKL. The CDR3 is made up of 13 amino acids. Trimming pared 1 base from V and 3 bases from J, leaving 7 bases between. CDR3 in amino acids: CASSQGGNYEQYF. Here the CDR3 DNA reads TGCGCCAGCAGCCAAGGAGGAAACTACGAGCAGTACTTC.

As concerns this clone: A junction end diverges from the germline sequence, so it may reflect a read error. DNA for the CDR3: TGTGCCAGCAGTTTAGCAGGACAGGGTCAGTCCCCCTATGGCTACACCTTC. This sequence encodes CASSLAGQGQSPYGYTF. V gene TRBV13 combines with J gene TRBJ1-2; 8 bases are shared with TRBD1. CDR1 is PRHDT and CDR2 is FYEKMQ in the germline V gene (reference sequence). The CDR3 contains 17 residues. The entire variable domain, with the rest obtained from reference TRBV13 and TRBJ1-2, is as follows: AAGVIQSPRHLIKEKRETATLKCYPIPRHDTVYWYQQGPGQDPQFLISFYEKMQSDKGSIPDRFSAQQFSDYHSELNMSSLELGDSALYFCASSLAGQGQSPYGYTFGSGTRLTVV.

The chain carries TRBV4-3 and TRBJ2-1; 9 bases map to TRBD1. CDR3 length: 15 residues. CDR1 is LGHNA, CDR2 YSLEER, per germline. The junction had 6 bases not matched to a gene; V was cut back by 0 bases and J by 9 bases. The CDR3 loop reads CASSQDPDRGSEQFF. The CDR3 bases are TGCGCCAGCAGCCAAGATCCCGACAGGGGGAGTGAGCAGTTCTTC.

The rearrangement joins TRBV5-4 to TRBJ2-1; D gene uncertain. Looked up from germline, CDR1 is SGHNT and CDR2 is YYREEE (reference sequence). The V end lost 3 bases, the J end lost 0 bases, and 10 bases lay between the germline ends. The CDR3 loop spans 15 amino acids. CDR3 region: CASSSQASSYNEQFF. Written as DNA, the CDR3 is TGTGCCAGCAGCTCCCAGGCGAGCTCCTACAATGAGCAGTTCTTC.

The chain joins TRBV28 to TRBJ2-1, with D unresolved. The germline CDR1 and CDR2 sequences are MDHEN and SYDVKM. This CDR3 is built from 15 residues. The V end was cut by 6 bases, the J end by 0 bases, with 12 bases between. The CDR3 sequence: CASRVQQSSYNEQFF. The CDR3 DNA sequence: TGTGCCAGCAGAGTTCAGCAGAGCTCCTACAATGAGCAGTTCTTC.

CDR3 region: CASSTSDKRGYGGYTF. The CDR3 DNA reads as TGTGCCAGCTCTACCAGTGATAAAAGGGGTTACGGCGGCTACACCTTC. The chain joins TRBV18 to TRBJ1-2; weak D call: TRBD1 (5 bases). Trimming pared 6 bases from V and 8 bases from J, leaving 25 bases between. This CDR3 is 16 amino acids long. Germline CDR1 KGHSH, CDR2 LQKENI.

J is TRBJ2-3 and V is TRBV6-6; D perhaps matches TRBD1 (5 bases). The germline V gene encodes CDR1 MNHNY and CDR2 SVGAGI (reference sequence). With 6 bases removed from V and 8 bases from J, the gap between germline ends came to 9 bases. CDR3 length equals 11 residues. The CDR3 loop is CASSQRGTQYF. In DNA, the CDR3 is TGTGCCAGCAGCCAAAGGGGTACGCAGTATTTT.

This chain connects TRBV2 to TRBJ2-1, with 10 bases lining up with TRBD2. Germline assignment: CDR1 SNHLY and CDR2 FYNNEI. The CDR3 contains 18 residues. V lost 3 bases, J lost 0 bases, and 8 bases stayed unmatched. The CDR3 DNA follows: TGTGCCAGCAGTGATATAGAGATAGCGGGGGGCTCCTACAATGAGCAGTTCTTC. As protein: CASSDIEIAGGSYNEQFF.

The chain recombines TRBV27 with TRBJ1-5, with TRBD1 as a possible D gene (5 bases). The CDR3 covers 15 residues. Germline CDR1 is MNHEY and CDR2 is SMNVEV (reference sequence). Trimming took 0 bases from V and 3 from J, leaving 9 bases between them. The CDR3 bases are TGTGCCAGCAGTTTATCGGCAGGGCCCAATCAGCCCCAGCATTTT. This encodes CASSLSAGPNQPQHF.